This T cell receptor beta chain was profiled in a study of cytomegalovirus exposure and HLA in healthy donors. The study, taken as a whole, reports: One later analysis reportedly identified an Asian-associated ancestry cluster that showed fewer N-insertions than the 666-donor mean. On later analysis, the bulk of CMV-associated TCR beta chains appeared to be HLA-restricted. There were some public TCRs occurring in many donors, but most TCR sequences were rare.

CDR1 is MGHDK and CDR2 is SYGVNS in the germline V gene. The V gene lost 5 bases and the J gene lost 6 bases, with 22 bases spanning the gap. The CDR3 contains 16 residues. The primer mix had 60 Vbeta and 13 Jbeta primers. TCRdb's table, derived via immunoSEQ multiplex PCR, lists solely in-frame clones and lacks some. The sample yields around 61,000 clones, approximately 80% seen once. With respect to this clone: Its specificity is not known.

Sequencing was performed on PBMCs. V is TRBV25-1 and J is TRBJ1-2; TRBD1 is a possible D gene (6 bases). The sequence was obtained from a man in his forties or fifties in good health and CMV-seronegative. The CDR3 DNA reads TGTGCCAGCAGTCGACTACTTACAGGGCCGGGTGATGGCTACACCTTC. Translation gives CASSRLLTGPGDGYTF.